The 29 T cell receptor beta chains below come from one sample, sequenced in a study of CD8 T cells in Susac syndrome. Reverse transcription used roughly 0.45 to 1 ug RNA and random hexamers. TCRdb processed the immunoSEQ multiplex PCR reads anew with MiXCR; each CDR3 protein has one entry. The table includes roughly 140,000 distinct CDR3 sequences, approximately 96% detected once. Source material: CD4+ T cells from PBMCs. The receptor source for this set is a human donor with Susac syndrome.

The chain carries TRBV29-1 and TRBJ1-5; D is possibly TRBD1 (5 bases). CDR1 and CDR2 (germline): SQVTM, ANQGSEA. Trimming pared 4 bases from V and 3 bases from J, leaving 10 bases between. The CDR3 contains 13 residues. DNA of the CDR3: TGCAGCGTTGTGGGGCGTCCCAATCAGCCCCAGCATTTT. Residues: CSVVGRPNQPQHF.

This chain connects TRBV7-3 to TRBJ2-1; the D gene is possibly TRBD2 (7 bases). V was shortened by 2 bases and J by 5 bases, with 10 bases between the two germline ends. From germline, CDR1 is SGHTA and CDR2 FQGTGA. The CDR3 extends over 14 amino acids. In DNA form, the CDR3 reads TGTGCCAGCAGCTTAGCGGGGGCCCACAATGAGCAGTTCTTC. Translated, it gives CASSLAGAHNEQFF.

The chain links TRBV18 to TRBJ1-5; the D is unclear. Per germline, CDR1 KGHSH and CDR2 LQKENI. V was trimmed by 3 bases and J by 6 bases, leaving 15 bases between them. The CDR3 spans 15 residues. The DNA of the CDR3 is TGTGCCAGCTCACCGTCCCTCACCGCGGGTCAGCCCCAGCATTTT. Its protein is CASSPSLTAGQPQHF.

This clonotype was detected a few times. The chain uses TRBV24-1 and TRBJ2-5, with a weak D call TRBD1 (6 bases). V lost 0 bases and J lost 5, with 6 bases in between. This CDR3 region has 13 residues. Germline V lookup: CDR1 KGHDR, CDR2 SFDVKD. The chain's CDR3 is CATSDLGGETQYF. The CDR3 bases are TGTGCCACCAGTGATTTGGGGGGCGAGACCCAGTACTTC.

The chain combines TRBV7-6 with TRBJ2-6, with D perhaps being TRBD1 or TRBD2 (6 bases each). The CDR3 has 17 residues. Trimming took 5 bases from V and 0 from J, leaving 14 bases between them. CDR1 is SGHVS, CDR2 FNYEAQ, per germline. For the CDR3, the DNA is TGTGCCAGCAGCCCCCGGGGGCTGGGCTCTGGGGCCAACGTCCTGACTTTC. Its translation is CASSPRGLGSGANVLTF.

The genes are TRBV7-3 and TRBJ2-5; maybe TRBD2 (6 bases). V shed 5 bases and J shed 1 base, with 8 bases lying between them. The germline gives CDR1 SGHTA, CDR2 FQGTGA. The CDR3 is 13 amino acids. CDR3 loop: CASSRDFQETQYF. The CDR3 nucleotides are TGTGCCAGCAGCCGGGACTTCCAAGAGACCCAGTACTTC.

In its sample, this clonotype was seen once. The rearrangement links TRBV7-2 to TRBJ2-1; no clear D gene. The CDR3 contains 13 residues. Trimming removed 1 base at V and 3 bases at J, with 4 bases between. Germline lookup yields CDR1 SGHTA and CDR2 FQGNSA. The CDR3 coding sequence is TGTGCCAGCAGCTTAGAGGACTACAATGAGCAGTTCTTC. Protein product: CASSLEDYNEQFF.

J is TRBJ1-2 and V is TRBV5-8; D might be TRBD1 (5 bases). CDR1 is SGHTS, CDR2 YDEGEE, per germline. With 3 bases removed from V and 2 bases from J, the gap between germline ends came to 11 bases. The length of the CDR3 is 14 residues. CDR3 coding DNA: TGTGCCAGCAGCTGGGGGACGTCCAACTATGGCTACACCTTC. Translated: CASSWGTSNYGYTF.

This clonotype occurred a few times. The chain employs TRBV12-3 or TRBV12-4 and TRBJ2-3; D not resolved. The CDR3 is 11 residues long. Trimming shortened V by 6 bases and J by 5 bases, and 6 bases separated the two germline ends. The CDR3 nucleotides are TGTGCCAGCAGGGGTGGAGATACGCAGTATTTT. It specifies CASRGGDTQYF.

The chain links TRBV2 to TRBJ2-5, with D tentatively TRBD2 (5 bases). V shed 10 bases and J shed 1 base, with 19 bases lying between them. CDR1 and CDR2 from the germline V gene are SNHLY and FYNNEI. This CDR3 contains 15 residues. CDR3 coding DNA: TGTGCCACCAAGCGAGACTACGATTTCCAAGAGACCCAGTACTTC. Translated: CATKRDYDFQETQYF.

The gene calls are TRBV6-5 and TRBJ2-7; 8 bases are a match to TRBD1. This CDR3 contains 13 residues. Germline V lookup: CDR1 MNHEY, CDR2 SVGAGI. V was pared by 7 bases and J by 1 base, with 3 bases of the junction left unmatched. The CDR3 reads CASTQGVSYEQYF. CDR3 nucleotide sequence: TGTGCCAGCACACAGGGGGTGTCCTACGAGCAGTACTTC.

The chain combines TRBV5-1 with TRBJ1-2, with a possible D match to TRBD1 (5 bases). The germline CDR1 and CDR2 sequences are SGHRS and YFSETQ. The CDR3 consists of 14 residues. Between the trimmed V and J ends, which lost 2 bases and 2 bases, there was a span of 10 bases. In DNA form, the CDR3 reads TGCGCCAGCAGCTTCGGGGGGAGGAACTATGGCTACACCTTC. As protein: CASSFGGRNYGYTF.

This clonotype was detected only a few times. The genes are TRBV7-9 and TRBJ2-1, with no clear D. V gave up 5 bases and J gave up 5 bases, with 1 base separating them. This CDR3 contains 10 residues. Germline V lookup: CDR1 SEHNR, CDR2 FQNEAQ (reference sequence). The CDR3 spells CASSHNEQFF. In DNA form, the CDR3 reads TGTGCCAGCAGCCACAATGAGCAGTTCTTC.

CDR3 DNA sequence: TGTGCCAGCAGTTTAGGGACCGGCGCCAAAAACATTCAGTACTTC. Its translation: CASSLGTGAKNIQYF. This rearrangement joins TRBV12-3 or TRBV12-4 to TRBJ2-4; no firm D call. The V end was cut by 1 base, the J end by 1 base, with 8 bases between. The CDR3 is 15 amino acids.

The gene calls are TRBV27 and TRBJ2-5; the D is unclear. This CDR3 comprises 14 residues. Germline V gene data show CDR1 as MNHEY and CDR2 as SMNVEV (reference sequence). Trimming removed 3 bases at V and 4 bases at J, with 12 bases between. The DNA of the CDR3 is TGTGCCAGCAGTTTGTCTGGGGTGAGAGAGACCCAGTACTTC. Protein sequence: CASSLSGVRETQYF.

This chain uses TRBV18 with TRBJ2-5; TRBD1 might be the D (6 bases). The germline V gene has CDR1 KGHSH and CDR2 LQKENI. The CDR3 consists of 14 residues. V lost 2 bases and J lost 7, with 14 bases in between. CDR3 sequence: CASSPDRLVGTQYF. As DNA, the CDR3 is TGTGCCAGCTCACCAGACAGGTTGGTCGGGACCCAGTACTTC.

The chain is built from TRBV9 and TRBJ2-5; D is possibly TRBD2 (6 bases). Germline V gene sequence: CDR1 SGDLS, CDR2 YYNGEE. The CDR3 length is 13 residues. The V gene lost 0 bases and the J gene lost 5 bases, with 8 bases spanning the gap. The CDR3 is CASSVDAGETQYF. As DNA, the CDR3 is TGTGCCAGCAGCGTAGATGCGGGGGAGACCCAGTACTTC.

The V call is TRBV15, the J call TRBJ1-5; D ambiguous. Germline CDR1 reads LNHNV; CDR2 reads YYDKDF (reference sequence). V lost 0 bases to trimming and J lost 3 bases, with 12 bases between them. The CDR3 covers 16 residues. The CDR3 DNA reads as TGTGCCACCAGCAGAGATCCCCGGGCCTCCAATCAGCCCCAGCATTTT. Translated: CATSRDPRASNQPQHF.

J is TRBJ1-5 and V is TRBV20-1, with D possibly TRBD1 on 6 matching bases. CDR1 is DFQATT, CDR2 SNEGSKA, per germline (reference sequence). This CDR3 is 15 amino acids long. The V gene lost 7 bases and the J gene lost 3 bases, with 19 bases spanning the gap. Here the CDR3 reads CSVPLGGGDNQPQHF. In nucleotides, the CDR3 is TGCAGTGTCCCGCTCGGAGGGGGGGACAATCAGCCCCAGCATTTT.

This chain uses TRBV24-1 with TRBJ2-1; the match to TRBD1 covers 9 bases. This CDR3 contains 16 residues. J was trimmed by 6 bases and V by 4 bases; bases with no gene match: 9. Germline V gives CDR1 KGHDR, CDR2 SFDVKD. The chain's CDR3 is CATSDPRDRAANEQFF. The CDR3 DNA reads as TGTGCCACCAGTGACCCCCGGGACAGGGCAGCCAATGAGCAGTTCTTC.

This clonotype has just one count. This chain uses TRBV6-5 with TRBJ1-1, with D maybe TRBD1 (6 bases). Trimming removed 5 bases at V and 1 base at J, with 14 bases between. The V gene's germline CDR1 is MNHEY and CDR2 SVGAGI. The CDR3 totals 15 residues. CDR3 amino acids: CASSHRVASNTEAFF. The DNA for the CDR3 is TGTGCCAGCAGTCACAGGGTTGCGTCGAACACTGAAGCTTTCTTT.

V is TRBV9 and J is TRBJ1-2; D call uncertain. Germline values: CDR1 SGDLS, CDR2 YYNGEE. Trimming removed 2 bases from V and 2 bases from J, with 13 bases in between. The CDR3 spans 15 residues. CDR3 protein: CASSVDPGTNYGYTF. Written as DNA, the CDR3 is TGTGCCAGCAGCGTCGATCCGGGAACGAACTATGGCTACACCTTC.

The CDR3 loop is CSVAGGGGFEQYF. The CDR3 DNA follows: TGCAGCGTTGCTGGCGGGGGTGGGTTCGAGCAGTACTTC. The chain joins TRBV29-1 to TRBJ2-7, with 7 bases that match TRBD2. CDR1 and CDR2 from the germline V gene are SQVTM and ANQGSEA. V lost 4 bases, J lost 6 bases, and 9 bases stayed unmatched. The CDR3 sequence is 13 residues long.

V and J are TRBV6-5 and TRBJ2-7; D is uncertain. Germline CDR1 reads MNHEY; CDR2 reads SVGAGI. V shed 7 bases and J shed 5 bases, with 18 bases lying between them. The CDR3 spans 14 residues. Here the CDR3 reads CASTEQGVLHEQYF. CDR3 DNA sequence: TGTGCCAGCACCGAGCAAGGTGTCCTCCACGAGCAGTACTTC.

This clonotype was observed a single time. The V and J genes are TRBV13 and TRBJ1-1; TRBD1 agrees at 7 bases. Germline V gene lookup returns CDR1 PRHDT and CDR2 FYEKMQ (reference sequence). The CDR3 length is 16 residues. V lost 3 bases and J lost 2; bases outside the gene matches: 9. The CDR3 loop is CASSFSVGTANTEAFF. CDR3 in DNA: TGTGCCAGCAGCTTCTCGGTGGGGACAGCTAACACTGAAGCTTTCTTT.

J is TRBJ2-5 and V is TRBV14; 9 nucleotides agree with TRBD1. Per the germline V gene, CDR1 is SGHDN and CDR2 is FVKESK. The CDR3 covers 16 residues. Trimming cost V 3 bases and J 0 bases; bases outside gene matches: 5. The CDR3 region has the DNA TGTGCCAGCAGCCATTGGACAGGGGAGCACCAAGAGACCCAGTACTTC. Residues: CASSHWTGEHQETQYF.

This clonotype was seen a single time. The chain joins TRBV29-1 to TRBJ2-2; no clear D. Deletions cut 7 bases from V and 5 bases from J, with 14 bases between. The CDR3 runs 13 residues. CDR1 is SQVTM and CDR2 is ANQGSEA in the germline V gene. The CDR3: CSATPLVTGELFF. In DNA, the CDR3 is TGCAGCGCCACCCCTCTGGTTACCGGGGAGCTGTTTTTT.

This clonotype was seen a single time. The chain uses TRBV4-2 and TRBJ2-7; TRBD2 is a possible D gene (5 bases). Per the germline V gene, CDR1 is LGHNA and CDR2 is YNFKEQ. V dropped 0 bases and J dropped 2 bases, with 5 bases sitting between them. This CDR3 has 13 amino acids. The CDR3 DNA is TGTGCCAGCAGCCAAGAGGGAGCCTACGAGCAGTACTTC. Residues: CASSQEGAYEQYF.

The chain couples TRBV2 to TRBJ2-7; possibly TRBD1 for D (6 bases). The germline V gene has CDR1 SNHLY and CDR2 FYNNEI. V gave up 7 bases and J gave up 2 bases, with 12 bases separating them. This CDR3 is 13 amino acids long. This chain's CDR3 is CASTVGAPYEQYF. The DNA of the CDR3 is TGTGCCAGCACCGTGGGGGCCCCCTACGAGCAGTACTTC.